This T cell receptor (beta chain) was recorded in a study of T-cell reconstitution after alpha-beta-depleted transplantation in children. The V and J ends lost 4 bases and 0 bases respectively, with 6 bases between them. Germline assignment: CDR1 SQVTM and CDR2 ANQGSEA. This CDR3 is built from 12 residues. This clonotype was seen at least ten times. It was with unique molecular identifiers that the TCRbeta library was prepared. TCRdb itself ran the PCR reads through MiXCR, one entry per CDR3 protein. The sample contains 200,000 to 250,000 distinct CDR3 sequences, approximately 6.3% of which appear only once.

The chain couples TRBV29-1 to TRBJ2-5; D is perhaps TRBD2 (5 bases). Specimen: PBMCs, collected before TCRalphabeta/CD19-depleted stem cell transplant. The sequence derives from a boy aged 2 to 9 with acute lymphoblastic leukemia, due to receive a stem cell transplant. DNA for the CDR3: TGCAGCGTTGCGGGGAACCAAGAGACCCAGTACTTC. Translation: CSVAGNQETQYF.